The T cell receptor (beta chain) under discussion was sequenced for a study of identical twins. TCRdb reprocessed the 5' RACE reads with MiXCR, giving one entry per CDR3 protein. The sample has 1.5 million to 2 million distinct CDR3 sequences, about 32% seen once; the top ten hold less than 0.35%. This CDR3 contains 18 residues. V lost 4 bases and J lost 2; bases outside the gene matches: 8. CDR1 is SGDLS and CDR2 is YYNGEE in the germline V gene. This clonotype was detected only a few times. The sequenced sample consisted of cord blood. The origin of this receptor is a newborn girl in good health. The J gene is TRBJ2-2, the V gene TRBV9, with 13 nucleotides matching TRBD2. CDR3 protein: CASSLGGTSGTNTGELFF. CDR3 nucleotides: TGTGCCAGCAGCTTAGGGGGGACTAGCGGGACCAACACCGGGGAGCTGTTTTTT.